The clone carrying this T cell receptor (beta chain) was counted only a few times. Its antigen remains unidentified. The source of the sample is a study of beta chain features in type 1 diabetes. About the research overall: Examination of sorted cells across all samples involved 98,000,000 or so cells. Study observations and caveats: Significant though moderate, a shortening of TCRB CDR3s appeared in all four CD4+ subsets of Type 1 diabetes patients. Healthy donors had naive, central memory and Treg TCRB repertoires that appeared less similar than those seen among patients.

The isolated RNA, all of it, was reverse transcribed, so expressed TCRB transcripts were what got sequenced. The read count averaged about 3.57 million across naive, central memory and regulatory T cell samples. Sequencing used immunoSEQ multiplex PCR; TCRdb keeps in-frame clones, though not all of them. This sample has about 270,000 clones, with 14% found just once. Staining for CD45RO/CCR7/CD25/CD127/CD95/CD27 allowed sorting of CD4+ naive, central memory, regulatory and stem cell-like memory cells. Specimen: naive CD4+ T cells from blood. This receptor was identified in a man aged 25 to 40 with type 1 diabetes.

The CDR3: CASTQTGSSYNEQFF. DNA for the CDR3: TGTGCCAGCACCCAGACAGGGAGCTCCTACAATGAGCAGTTCTTC. V gene TRBV4-2 combines with J gene TRBJ2-1, with TRBD1 identical over 7 bases. Germline CDR1 reads LGHNA; CDR2 reads YNFKEQ. V was pared by 7 bases and J by 0 bases, with 6 bases of the junction left unmatched. The CDR3 sequence is 15 residues long.